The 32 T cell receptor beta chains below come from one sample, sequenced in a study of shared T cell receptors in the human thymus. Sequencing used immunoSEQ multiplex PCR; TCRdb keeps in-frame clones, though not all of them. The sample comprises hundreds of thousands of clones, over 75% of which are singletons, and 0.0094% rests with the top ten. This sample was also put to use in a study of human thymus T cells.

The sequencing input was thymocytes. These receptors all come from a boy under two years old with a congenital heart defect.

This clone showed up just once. The CDR3 DNA sequence: TGTGCCAGCAGTTTATCAGACACTGAAGCTTTCTTT. This gives the protein CASSLSDTEAFF. V gene TRBV7-9 combines with J gene TRBJ1-1, with D hard to call. The germline CDR1 and CDR2 sequences are SEHNR and FQNEAQ (reference sequence). The CDR3 is 12 residues long. Trimming took off 6 bases at V and 3 bases at J, with 8 bases between the two ends.

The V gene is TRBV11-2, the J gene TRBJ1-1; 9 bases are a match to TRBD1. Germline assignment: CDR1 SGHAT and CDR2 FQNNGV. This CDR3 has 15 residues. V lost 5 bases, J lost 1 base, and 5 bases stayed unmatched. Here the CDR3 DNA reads TGTGCCAGCAGCCCCAGGGACAGGGCGAACACTGAAGCTTTCTTT. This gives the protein CASSPRDRANTEAFF.

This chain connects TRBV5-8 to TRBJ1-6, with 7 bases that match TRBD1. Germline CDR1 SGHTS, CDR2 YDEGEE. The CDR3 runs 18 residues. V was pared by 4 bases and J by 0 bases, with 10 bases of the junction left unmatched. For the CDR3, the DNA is TGTGCCAGCAGCCCGGGGACAGCGGCGAGCTCCTATAATTCACCCCTCCACTTT. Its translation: CASSPGTAASSYNSPLHF. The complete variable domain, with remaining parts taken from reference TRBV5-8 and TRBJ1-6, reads EAGVTQSPTHLIKTRGQQATLRCSPISGHTSVYWYQQALGLGLQFLLWYDEGEERNRGNFPPRFSGRQFPNYSSELNVNALELEDSALYLCASSPGTAASSYNSPLHFGNGTRLTVT.

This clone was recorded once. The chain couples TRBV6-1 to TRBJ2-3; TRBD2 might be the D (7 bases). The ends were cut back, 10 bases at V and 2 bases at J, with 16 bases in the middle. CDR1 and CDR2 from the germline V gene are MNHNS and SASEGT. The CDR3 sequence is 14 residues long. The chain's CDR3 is CATPVRGATDTQYF. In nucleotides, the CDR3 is TGTGCCACCCCCGTACGGGGGGCCACAGATACGCAGTATTTT.

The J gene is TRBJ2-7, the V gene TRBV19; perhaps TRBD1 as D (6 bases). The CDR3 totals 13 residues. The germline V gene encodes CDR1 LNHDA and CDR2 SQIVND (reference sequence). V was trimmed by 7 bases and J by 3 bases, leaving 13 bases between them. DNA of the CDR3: TGTGCCAGTAAGGCGGCCAGGGGCTACGAGCAGTACTTC. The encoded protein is CASKAARGYEQYF.

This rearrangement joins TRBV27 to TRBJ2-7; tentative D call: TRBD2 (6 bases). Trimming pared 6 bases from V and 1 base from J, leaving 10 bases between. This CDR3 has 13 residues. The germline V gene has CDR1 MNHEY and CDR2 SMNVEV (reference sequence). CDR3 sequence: CASRFGGSYEQYF. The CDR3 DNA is TGTGCCAGCAGATTCGGAGGGTCCTACGAGCAGTACTTC.

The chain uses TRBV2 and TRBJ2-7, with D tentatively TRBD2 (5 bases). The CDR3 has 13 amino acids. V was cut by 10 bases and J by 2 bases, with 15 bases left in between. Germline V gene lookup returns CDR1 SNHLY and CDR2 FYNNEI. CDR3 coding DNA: TGTGCCACCACGGAGGCGCCGCCCTACGAGCAGTACTTC. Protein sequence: CATTEAPPYEQYF.

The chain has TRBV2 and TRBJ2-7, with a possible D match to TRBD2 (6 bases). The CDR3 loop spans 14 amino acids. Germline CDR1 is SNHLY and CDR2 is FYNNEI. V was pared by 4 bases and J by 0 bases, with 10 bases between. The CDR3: CASSVSGLSYEQYF. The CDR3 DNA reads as TGTGCCAGCAGTGTTTCGGGACTCTCCTACGAGCAGTACTTC.

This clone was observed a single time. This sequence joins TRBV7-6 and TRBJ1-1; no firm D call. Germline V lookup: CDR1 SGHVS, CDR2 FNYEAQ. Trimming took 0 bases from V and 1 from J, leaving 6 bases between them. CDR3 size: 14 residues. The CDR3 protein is CASSLAEQNTEAFF. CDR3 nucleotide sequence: TGTGCCAGCAGCTTAGCCGAACAGAACACTGAAGCTTTCTTT.

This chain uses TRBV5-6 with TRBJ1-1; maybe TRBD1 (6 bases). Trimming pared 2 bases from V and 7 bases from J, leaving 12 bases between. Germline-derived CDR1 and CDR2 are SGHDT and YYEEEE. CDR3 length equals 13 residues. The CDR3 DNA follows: TGTGCCAGCAGCTTCGCAGGGGCGGTTGAAGCTTTCTTT. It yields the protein CASSFAGAVEAFF.

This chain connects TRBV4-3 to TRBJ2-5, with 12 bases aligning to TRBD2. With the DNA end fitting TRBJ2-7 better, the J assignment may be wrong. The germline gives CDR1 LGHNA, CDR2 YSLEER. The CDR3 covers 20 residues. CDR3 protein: CASSQERYGLAGLSSYEQYF. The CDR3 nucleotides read TGCGCCAGCAGCCAAGAACGCTATGGACTAGCGGGACTAAGCTCCTACGAGCAGTACTTC.

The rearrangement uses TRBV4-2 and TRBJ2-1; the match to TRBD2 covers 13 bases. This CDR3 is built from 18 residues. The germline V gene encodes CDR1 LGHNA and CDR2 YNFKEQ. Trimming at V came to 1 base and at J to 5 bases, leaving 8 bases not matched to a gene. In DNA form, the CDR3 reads TGTGCCAGCAGCCAAGCTCCCGGACTAGCGGGGGCAAACAATGAGCAGTTCTTC. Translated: CASSQAPGLAGANNEQFF.

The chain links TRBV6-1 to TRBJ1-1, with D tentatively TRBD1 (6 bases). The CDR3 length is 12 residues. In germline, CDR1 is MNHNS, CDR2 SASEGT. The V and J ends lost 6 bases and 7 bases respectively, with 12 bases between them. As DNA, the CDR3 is TGTGCCAGCAGGCCCCTGGACAGTGAAGCTTTCTTT. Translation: CASRPLDSEAFF.

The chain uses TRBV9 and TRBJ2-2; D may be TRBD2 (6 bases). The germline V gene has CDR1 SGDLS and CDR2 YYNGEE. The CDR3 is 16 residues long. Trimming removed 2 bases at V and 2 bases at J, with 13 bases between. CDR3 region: CASSVYPGLNTGELFF. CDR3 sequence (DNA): TGTGCCAGCAGCGTGTATCCGGGACTCAACACCGGGGAGCTGTTTTTT. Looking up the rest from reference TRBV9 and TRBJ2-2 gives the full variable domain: DSGVTQTPKHLITATGQRVTLRCSPRSGDLSVYWYQQSLDQGLQFLIQYYNGEERAKGNILERFSAQQFPDLHSELNLSSLELGDSALYFCASSVYPGLNTGELFFGEGSRLTVL.

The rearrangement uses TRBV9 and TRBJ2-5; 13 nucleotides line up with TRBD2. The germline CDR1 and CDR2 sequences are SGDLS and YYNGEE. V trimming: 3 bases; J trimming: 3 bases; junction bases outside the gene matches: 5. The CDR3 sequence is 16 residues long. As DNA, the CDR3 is TGTGCCAGCAGCGGGGCCACTAGCGGGAGGGAAGAGACCCAGTACTTC. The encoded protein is CASSGATSGREETQYF.

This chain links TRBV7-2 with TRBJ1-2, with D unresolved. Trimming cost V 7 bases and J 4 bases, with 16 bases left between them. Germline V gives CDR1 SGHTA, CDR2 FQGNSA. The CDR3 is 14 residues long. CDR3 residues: CASTRGPTGYGYTF. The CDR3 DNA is TGTGCCAGCACCAGAGGGCCGACGGGCTATGGCTACACCTTC.

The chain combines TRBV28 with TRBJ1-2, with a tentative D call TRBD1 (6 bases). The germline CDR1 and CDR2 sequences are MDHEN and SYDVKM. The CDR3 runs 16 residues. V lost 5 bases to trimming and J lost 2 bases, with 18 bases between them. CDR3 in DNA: TGTGCCAGCAGTCCCACTACTCAGGGGAGCAACTATGGCTACACCTTC. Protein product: CASSPTTQGSNYGYTF.

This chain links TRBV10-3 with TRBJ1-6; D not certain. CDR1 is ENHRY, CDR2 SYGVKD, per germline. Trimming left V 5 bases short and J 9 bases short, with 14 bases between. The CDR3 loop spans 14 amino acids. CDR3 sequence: CAISPRRSISPLHF. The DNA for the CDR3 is TGTGCCATCAGTCCCAGAAGGAGTATTTCACCCCTCCACTTT.

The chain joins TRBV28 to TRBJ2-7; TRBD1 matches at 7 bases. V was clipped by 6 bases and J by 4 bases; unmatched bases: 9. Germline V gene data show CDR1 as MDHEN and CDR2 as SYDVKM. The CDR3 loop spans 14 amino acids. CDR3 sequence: CASSPTGTSYEQYF. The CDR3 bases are TGTGCCAGCAGCCCGACAGGGACGTCATACGAGCAGTACTTC.

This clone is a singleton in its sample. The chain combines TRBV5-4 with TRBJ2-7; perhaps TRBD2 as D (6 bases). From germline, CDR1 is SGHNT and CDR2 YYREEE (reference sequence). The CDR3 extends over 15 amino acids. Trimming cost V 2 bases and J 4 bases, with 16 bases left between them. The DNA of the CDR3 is TGTGCCAGCAGCTTTGGGGTCGACGGGAGTTACGAGCAGTACTTC. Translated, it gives CASSFGVDGSYEQYF.

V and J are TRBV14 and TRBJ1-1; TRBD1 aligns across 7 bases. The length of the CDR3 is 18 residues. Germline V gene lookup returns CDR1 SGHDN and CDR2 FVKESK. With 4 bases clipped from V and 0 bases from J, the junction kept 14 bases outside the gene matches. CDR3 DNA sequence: TGTGCCAGCAGCCTAGGGGGCCCAAAAGGGGTAATGAACACTGAAGCTTTCTTT. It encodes CASSLGGPKGVMNTEAFF. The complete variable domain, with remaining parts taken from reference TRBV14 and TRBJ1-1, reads EAGVTQFPSHSVIEKGQTVTLRCDPISGHDNLYWYRRVMGKEIKFLLHFVKESKQDESGMPNNRFLAERTGGTYSTLKVQPAELEDSGVYFCASSLGGPKGVMNTEAFFGQGTRLTVV.

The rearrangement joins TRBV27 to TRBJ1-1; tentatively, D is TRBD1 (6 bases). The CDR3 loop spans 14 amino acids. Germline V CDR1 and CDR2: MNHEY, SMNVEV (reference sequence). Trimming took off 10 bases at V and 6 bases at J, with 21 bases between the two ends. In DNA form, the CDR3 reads TGTGCCACCGTCCCAGGGGTGGACGGAGCTGAAGCTTTCTTT. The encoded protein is CATVPGVDGAEAFF.

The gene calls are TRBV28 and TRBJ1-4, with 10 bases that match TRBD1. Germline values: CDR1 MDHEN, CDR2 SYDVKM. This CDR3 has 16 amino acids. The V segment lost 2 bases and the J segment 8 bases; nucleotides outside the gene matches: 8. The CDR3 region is CASSLGDRGGGEKLFF. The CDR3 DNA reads TGTGCCAGCAGTTTAGGGGACAGGGGCGGTGGGGAAAAACTGTTTTTT.

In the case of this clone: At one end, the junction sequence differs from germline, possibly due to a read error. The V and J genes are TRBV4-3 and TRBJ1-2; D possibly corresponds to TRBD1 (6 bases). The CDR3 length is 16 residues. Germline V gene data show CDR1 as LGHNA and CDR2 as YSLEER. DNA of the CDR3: TGCGCCAGCAGCCAAGGCCCCGGACAGATTAACTATGGCTGCACCTTC. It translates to CASSQGPGQINYGCTF.

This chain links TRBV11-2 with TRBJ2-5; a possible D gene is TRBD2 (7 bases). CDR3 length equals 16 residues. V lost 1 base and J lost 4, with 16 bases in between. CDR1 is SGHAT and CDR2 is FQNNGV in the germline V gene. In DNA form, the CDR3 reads TGTGCCAGCAGCTTAGGTAGGGGGACGGGAGGAGAGACCCAGTACTTC. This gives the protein CASSLGRGTGGETQYF.

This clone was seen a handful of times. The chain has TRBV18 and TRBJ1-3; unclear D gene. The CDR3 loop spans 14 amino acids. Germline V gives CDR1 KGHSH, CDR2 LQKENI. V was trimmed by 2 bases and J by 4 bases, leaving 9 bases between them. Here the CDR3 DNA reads TGTGCCAGCTCACCAGTCAGGTCGGGAAACACCATATATTTT. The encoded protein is CASSPVRSGNTIYF.

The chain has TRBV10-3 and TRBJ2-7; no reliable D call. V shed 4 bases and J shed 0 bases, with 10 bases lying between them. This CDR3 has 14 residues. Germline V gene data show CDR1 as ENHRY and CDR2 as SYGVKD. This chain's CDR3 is CAISAGQSSYEQYF. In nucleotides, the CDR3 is TGTGCCATCAGTGCTGGGCAGAGCTCCTACGAGCAGTACTTC.

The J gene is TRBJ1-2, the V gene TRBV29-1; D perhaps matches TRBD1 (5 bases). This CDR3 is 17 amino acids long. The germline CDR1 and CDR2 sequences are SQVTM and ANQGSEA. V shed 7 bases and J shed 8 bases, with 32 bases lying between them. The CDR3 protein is CSAPGPLGPRKGRGYTF. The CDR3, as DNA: TGCAGCGCCCCAGGGCCCCTTGGACCGCGAAAAGGACGCGGCTACACCTTC.

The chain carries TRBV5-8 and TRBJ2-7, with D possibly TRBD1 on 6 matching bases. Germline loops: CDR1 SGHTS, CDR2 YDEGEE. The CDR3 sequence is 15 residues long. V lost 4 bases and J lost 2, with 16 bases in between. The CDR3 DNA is TGTGCCAGCAGCGCCCGGGACACCGGACCCTACGAGCAGTACTTC. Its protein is CASSARDTGPYEQYF.

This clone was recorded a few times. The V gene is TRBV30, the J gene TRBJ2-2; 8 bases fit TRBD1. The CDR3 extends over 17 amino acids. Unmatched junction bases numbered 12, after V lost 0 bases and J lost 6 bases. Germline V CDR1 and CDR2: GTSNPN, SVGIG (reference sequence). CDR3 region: CAWSVDGRQGASGELFF. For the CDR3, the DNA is TGTGCCTGGAGTGTAGATGGGCGCCAGGGGGCTTCCGGGGAGCTGTTTTTT.

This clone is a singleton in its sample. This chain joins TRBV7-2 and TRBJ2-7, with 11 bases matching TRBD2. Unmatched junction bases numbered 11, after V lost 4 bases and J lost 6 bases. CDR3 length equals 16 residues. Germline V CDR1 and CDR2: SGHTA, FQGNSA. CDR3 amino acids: CASSCALAGGPPEQYF. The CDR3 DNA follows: TGTGCCAGCAGCTGCGCTTTAGCGGGAGGGCCCCCCGAGCAGTACTTC.

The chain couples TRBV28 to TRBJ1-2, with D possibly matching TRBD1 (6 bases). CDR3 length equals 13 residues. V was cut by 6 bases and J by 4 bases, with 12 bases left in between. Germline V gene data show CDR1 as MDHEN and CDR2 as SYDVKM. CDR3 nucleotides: TGTGCCAGCAGCAGGACAGTAGCCTATGGCTACACCTTC. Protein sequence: CASSRTVAYGYTF.